Given below is one TCR beta chain in context. Its antigen remains unknown. Sequenced by immunoSEQ multiplex PCR; TCRdb stores in-frame clones only, minus some. The sample yields 90,000 to 95,000 clones, 90% to 95% seen once. This specimen belongs to a study of graft-versus-host responses after intestinal transplantation. Study information: Anti-thymocyte globulin induction was given to all recipients, followed by tacrolimus and steroids for roughly 3 years. Study-wide results and caveats: Graft-donor T cell macrochimerism coincided with high graft-versus-host to host-versus-graft clonal ratios in allografts. Detection of GvH clones occurred in recipient marrow, and some had their first appearance in ileum or blood. Declining HvG levels early post-transplant were linked to peak circulating GvH clone levels.

V was pared by 3 bases and J by 1 base, with 5 bases of the junction left unmatched. In germline, CDR1 is SGHDT, CDR2 YYEEEE. The CDR3 has 15 residues. The material was unstimulated CD8+ T cells sorted from spleen or lymph node cells, obtained before intestinal transplant. This sequence originates from a human donor who received an intestinal transplant. The chain employs TRBV5-6 and TRBJ2-7; 9 positions match TRBD1. The chain's CDR3 is CASSSTGTGSYEQYF. CDR3 DNA: TGTGCCAGCAGCTCAACCGGGACAGGGTCCTACGAGCAGTACTTC.